This T cell receptor (beta chain) stems from a study of blood T cells in healthy people across ages. Through a sample-barcoded 5' primer and a J-beta primer mix, a second PCR was run for about 6 to 12 cycles. MiXCR, run by TCRdb on the 5' RACE reads, gives a single entry per CDR3 protein. The data show about 670,000 distinct CDR3 sequences, under 65% seen once. This clonotype was counted between two and nine times. The CDR3 length is 15 residues. The V segment lost 3 bases and the J segment 1 base; nucleotides outside the gene matches: 5. Germline-derived CDR1 and CDR2 are DFQATT and SNEGSKA (reference sequence).

This TCR was sampled from a woman of 80 years or more in good health. The specimen sequenced was blood. This chain links TRBV20-1 with TRBJ2-3, with TRBD1 matching over 9 bases. The CDR3 DNA sequence: TGCAGTGCTAGCTCCGGGACAGGGCGCACAGATACGCAGTATTTT. It translates to CSASSGTGRTDTQYF.